This TCR beta chain was identified during a study of metastatic and nonmetastatic thyroid tumors. TCRdb re-called clones via MiXCR from the PCR reads. The data show 22,000 or so clones, around 9.9% seen once. On this clone: One end of the junction fails to match germline, which may point to a read error.

This CDR3 spans 11 amino acids. Germline loops: CDR1 DFQATT, CDR2 SNEGSKA (reference sequence). Treatment of any kind had been given to no patient before thyroid surgery. This sequence joins TRBV20-1 and TRBJ1-2; no clear D gene. Sequencing input: blood. The receptor's source is a female donor with papillary thyroid cancer or a benign thyroid nodule (not recorded which). Some clones in this sample may be carry-over from other donors' samples. The CDR3 sequence: CSARPAEGCTF. Written as DNA, the CDR3 is TGCAGTGCTAGGCCCGCCGAGGGCTGCACCTTC.